The rows below give T cell receptor beta chains drawn from one sample of a study of blood T cell repertoires in COVID-19. Sequencing used immunoSEQ multiplex PCR; TCRdb keeps in-frame clones, though not all of them. This repertoire shows about 310,000 clones, around nine tenths found once; its top ten account for 1%. Sequences were obtained from peripheral blood. All receptors derive from a man in his fifties with active or convalescent COVID-19. Each CDR3 is given with its conserved first and last residue. D genes are given only for firm matches. Rows may omit the clone size; those that give it use once, few, many or a size class.

d_gene	v_gene	abundance	j_gene	CDR3nt	CDR3aa
TRBD2	TRBV2	-	TRBJ2-1	TGTGCCAGCGGGGAGGGGCCCTACAATGAGCAGTTCTTC	CASGEGPYNEQFF
TRBD1	TRBV6-5	-	TRBJ1-5	TGTGCCAGCAGCGACCCGCAGGGGGCAACTCAGCCCCAGCATTTT	CASSDPQGATQPQHF
TRBD1	TRBV28	once	TRBJ1-5	TGTGCCCACAGGGGGCCGAATCAGCCCCAGCATTTT	CAHRGPNQPQHF
-	TRBV18	-	TRBJ1-1	TGTGCCAGCTCAGTCGACAGGCTCCGGGGCACTGAAGCTTTCTTT	CASSVDRLRGTEAFF
-	TRBV12-3/TRBV12-4	-	TRBJ1-2	TGTGCCAGCAGTTTAGGAGGGCACGGAGGCTACACCTTC	CASSLGGHGGYTF
TRBD1	TRBV24-1	-	TRBJ1-3	TGTGCCACCAGTGATTTCGTTGACAGGGCGGGAGGAAACACCATATATTTT	CATSDFVDRAGGNTIYF
-	TRBV7-3	-	TRBJ2-7	TGTGCCAGCAGCCCCCGGCCCGGGTACGAGCAGTACTTC	CASSPRPGYEQYF
-	TRBV7-3	-	TRBJ2-7	TGTGCCAGCAGCCCCAGTGGCAGGGGAAGCTCCTACGAGCAGTACTTC	CASSPSGRGSSYEQYF
-	TRBV19	few	TRBJ1-1	TGTGCCAGTAGTGCGAGGGGGGGTCATGTTGAAGCTTTCTTT	CASSARGGHVEAFF
-	TRBV27	-	TRBJ1-2	TGTGCCAGCAGTCCCGAGGTTTCAGTAGGCTATGGCTACACCTTC	CASSPEVSVGYGYTF
-	TRBV11-3	-	TRBJ2-5	TGTGCCAGCAGCTTAGTTCACAGGCTAGGATCGGGGACCCAGTACTTC	CASSLVHRLGSGTQYF